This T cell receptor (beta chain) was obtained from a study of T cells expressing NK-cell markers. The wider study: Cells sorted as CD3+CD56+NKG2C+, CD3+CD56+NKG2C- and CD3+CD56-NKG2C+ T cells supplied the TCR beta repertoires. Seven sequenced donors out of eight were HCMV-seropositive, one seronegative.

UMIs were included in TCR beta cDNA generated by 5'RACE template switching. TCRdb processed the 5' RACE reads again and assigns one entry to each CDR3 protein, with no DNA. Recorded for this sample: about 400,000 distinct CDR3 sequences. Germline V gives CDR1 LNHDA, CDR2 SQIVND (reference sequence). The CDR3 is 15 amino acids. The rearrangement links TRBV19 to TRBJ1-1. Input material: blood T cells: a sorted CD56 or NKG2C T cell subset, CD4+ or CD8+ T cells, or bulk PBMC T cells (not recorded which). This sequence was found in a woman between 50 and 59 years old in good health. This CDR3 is CASSTQWGIGTEAFF. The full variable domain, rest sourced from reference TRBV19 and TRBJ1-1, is DGGITQSPKYLFRKEGQNVTLSCEQNLNHDAMYWYRQDPGQGLRLIYYSQIVNDFQKGDIAEGYSVSREKKESFPLTVTSAQKNPTAFYLCASSTQWGIGTEAFFGQGTRLTVV.